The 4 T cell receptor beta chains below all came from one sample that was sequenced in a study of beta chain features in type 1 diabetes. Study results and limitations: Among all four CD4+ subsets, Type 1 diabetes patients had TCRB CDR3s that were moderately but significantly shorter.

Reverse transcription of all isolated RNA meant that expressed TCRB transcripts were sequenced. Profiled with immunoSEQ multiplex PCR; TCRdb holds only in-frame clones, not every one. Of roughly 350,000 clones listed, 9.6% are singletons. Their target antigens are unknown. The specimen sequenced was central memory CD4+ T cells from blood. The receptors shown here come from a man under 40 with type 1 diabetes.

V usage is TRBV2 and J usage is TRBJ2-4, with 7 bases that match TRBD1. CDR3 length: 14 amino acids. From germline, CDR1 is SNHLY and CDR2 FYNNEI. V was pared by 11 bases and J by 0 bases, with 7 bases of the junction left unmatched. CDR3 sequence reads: CAGDRVIAKNIQYF. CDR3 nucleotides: TGTGCCGGTGACAGGGTCATAGCCAAAAACATTCAGTACTTC.

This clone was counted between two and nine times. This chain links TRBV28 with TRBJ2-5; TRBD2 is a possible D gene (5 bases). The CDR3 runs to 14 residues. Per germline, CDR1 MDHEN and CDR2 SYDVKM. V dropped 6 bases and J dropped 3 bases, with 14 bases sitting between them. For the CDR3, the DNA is TGTGCCAGCAGCGGGTCGTGGGGAGAAGAGACCCAGTACTTC. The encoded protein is CASSGSWGEETQYF.

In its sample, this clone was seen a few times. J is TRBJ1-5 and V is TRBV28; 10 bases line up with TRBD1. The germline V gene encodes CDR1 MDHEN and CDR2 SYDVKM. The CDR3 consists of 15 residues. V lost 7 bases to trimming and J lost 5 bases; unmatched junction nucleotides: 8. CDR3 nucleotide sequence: TGTGCCAGCACCAAACCCGGGACAGGGGATCAGCCCCAGCATTTT. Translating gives CASTKPGTGDQPQHF.

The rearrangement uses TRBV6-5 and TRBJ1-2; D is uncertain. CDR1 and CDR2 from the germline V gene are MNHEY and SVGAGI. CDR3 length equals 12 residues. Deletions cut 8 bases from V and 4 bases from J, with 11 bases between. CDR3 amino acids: CASYRSGYGYTF. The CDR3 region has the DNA TGTGCCAGCTACCGGTCCGGCTATGGCTACACCTTC.